A single sample gave rise to the 8 T cell receptor beta chains below, sequenced in a study of tumor-infiltrating lymphocytes in primary liver carcinoma. The study extracted blood RNA from unsorted whole blood and also extracted germline DNA. Synthesis of TCR beta cDNA was carried out from around 540 ng total RNA with a constant-region primer. The TCR beta library was amplified through three nested multiplex PCR rounds in a modified ARM-PCR procedure. Two initial PCR rounds of about 10 cycles each paired TRBV1-TRBV30 forward primers with a C-beta reverse primer. MiXCR was run by TCRdb on the multiplex PCR reads, yielding one entry per CDR3 protein. The data show about 200,000 distinct CDR3 sequences, less than 70% seen once. Sequencing was done on a sample of peripheral blood. Every receptor here comes from a woman between 55 and 75 years old with primary liver carcinoma and hepatitis B virus infection.

This clonotype was observed a handful of times. The rearrangement joins TRBV7-9 to TRBJ1-2; D remains ambiguous. Germline V gene sequence: CDR1 SEHNR, CDR2 FQNEAQ (reference sequence). The ends were cut back, 5 bases at V and 4 bases at J, with 11 bases in the middle. The CDR3 has 13 amino acids. The CDR3, as DNA: TGTGCCAGCAGCACCTCGGGGTCCTATGGCTACACCTTC. This codes for CASSTSGSYGYTF.

The gene calls are TRBV10-1 and TRBJ2-7, with TRBD2 identical over 8 bases. The CDR3 contains 13 residues. In germline, CDR1 is WNHNN, CDR2 SYGVQD (reference sequence). The V gene end was trimmed by 6 bases and the J gene end by 1 base; junction bases not matched to a gene: 2. The CDR3 DNA reads as TGCGCCAGCAGCCCTAGCGGGTCCTACGAGCAGTACTTC. It translates to CASSPSGSYEQYF.

Concerning this clonotype itself: An end of the junction does not agree with germline; a read error may underlie this. This chain connects TRBV6-5 to TRBJ1-4; D not resolved. This CDR3 region has 14 residues. Germline V gene sequence: CDR1 MNHEY, CDR2 SVGAGI. The CDR3 DNA reads as TGTACCAGCAGAGCAACAGCAACCAATGAAAAACTGTTTTTT. Protein product: CTSRATATNEKLFF.

Of note for this clonotype: As the CDR3 is not closed by the conserved phenylalanine or tryptophan, this likely results from a read error. The DNA is omitted, as the CDR3 cannot be located on it reliably, and the CDR3 follows TCRdb's listing. CDR3 region: CASSLRDRGIYEQCL. This chain uses TRBV11-2 with TRBJ2-7; the tabulated D call, TRBD1, remains unverified against the DNA. Germline lookup yields CDR1 SGHAT and CDR2 FQNNGV. From its first to its last residue, the CDR3 has 15 amino acids.

With respect to this clonotype: A read error is possible here, since a much larger clone lies one base away. The chain couples TRBV4-1 to TRBJ2-5, with 12 bases aligning to TRBD2. The V and J ends lost 5 bases and 5 bases, in that order; junction bases with no gene match: 6. Germline-derived CDR1 and CDR2 are MGHRA and YSYEKL. This CDR3 spans 15 amino acids. CDR3 region: CASSNGLAGWETQYF. CDR3 coding DNA: TGCGCCAGCAGCAATGGACTAGCGGGATGGGAGACCCAGTACTTC.

This clonotype was counted at least ten times. V is TRBV6-5 and J is TRBJ1-5; unclear D gene. CDR1 and CDR2 (germline): MNHEY, SVGAGI. The CDR3 is 12 residues long. The V and J ends lost 1 base and 9 bases respectively, with 7 bases between them. The CDR3 DNA is TGTGCCAGCAGTTACTTAACTGGGCCCCAGCATTTT. It specifies CASSYLTGPQHF.

About this clonotype: Its ends do not fully match the called genes, so a read error is possible. The CDR3 DNA is TGTGCCAGCGGTTTCGGCTCGGGACAGGGGAGAGAGACCCAGTACTTC. The encoded protein is CASGFGSGQGRETQYF. The chain joins TRBV28 to TRBJ2-5; 10 nucleotides match TRBD1. CDR3 length: 16 residues. The germline CDR1 and CDR2 sequences are MDHEN and SYDVKM.

Details on this clonotype: One base away lies a much larger clone, so this may be a sequencing read error. The rearrangement uses TRBV6-6 and TRBJ2-5; no reliable D call. CDR1 is MNHNY, CDR2 SVGAGI, per germline (reference sequence). The CDR3 consists of 12 residues. Here the CDR3 DNA reads TGTGCCAGCAGTACCTTACAAGAGACCCGGTACTTC. This translates into CASSTLQETRYF.